Each of the 29 T cell receptor beta chains below was sequenced from the same sample in a study of spatial heterogeneity in lung cancer (dated by TCRdb to the late 2010s). Reading the label with the study, this specimen's time point is: sample taken at primary tumor resection. Whole RNA extracted from tumor and nontumor lung tissue, or from cryopreserved PBMC samples, was used for TCR sequencing without cell sorting. Receptors were amplified or captured by 5' RACE. Sequencing took place on a NextSeq 500. The raw public reads went through TCRdb reprocessing: fastp at Q25, MiXCR clone calling, in-frame beta chains kept. Each entry merges the rows of one CDR3 protein and shows their most common DNA and genes. Counted in this sample were about 15,000 distinct CDR3 sequences; approximately 7.5% of them appeared once. The ten largest account for roughly 34% of the sample. Sequencing was performed on PBMCs, taken at surgery. All receptors derive from a female donor with early-stage non-small cell lung cancer.

The chain employs TRBV12-3 or TRBV12-4 and TRBJ2-4, with D maybe TRBD2 (5 bases). The CDR3 sequence is 13 residues long. V lost 6 bases, J lost 6 bases, and 12 bases lay in between. CDR3 region: CASSTGSLNIQYF. CDR3 bases: TGTGCCAGCAGCACGGGATCCCTAAACATTCAGTACTTC.

This clonotype counts as medium-sized. V gene TRBV5-1 combines with J gene TRBJ2-7; possibly TRBD1 for D (6 bases). Germline V lookup: CDR1 SGHRS, CDR2 YFSETQ. The CDR3 totals 13 residues. Trimming removed 3 bases from V and 2 bases from J, with 9 bases in between. The DNA for the CDR3 is TGCGCCAGCAGCTGGGACAAAGCCTACGAGCAGTACTTC. Its protein product is CASSWDKAYEQYF. The entire variable domain, with the rest obtained from reference TRBV5-1 and TRBJ2-7, is as follows: KAGVTQTPRYLIKTRGQQVTLSCSPISGHRSVSWYQQTPGQGLQFLFEYFSETQRNKGNFPGRFSGRQFSNSRSEMNVSTLELGDSALYLCASSWDKAYEQYFGPGTRLTVT.

Notes on this clonotype: Just one base apart from a much larger clone, this may be a read error. The chain links TRBV29-1 to TRBJ1-2; TRBD1 agrees at 8 bases. CDR3 length: 12 amino acids. Germline V gene lookup returns CDR1 SQVTM and CDR2 ANQGSEA. Losses at the gene ends were 4 bases for V and 7 bases for J; bases not matched to a gene: 5. In DNA form, the CDR3 reads TGCAGCGTTGGGACAGGGAATCTTGGCTACACCTTC. Protein sequence: CSVGTGNLGYTF.

This clonotype is medium-sized (0.01 to 0.1%) by share. The chain has TRBV27 and TRBJ2-7, with D uncertain. Germline V gives CDR1 MNHEY, CDR2 SMNVEV (reference sequence). V lost 3 bases to trimming and J lost 2 bases, with 11 bases between them. The CDR3 sequence is 14 residues long. The CDR3 sequence: CASSLGQPAYEQYF. The CDR3 DNA follows: TGTGCCAGCAGTTTGGGTCAGCCCGCCTACGAGCAGTACTTC.

The sample holds many counts of this clonotype. The chain links TRBV20-1 to TRBJ2-7, with D possibly matching TRBD1 (7 bases). There are 13 residues in the CDR3. The germline V gene has CDR1 DFQATT and CDR2 SNEGSKA (reference sequence). V was shortened by 7 bases and J by 6 bases, with 19 bases between the two germline ends. CDR3 residues: CSVTTGRFSEQYF. The CDR3 DNA reads as TGCAGTGTTACGACAGGGAGGTTTTCCGAGCAGTACTTC.

There are many counts of this clonotype. This CDR3 is CASHTSGENEQFF. The CDR3 coding sequence is TGCGCCAGCCATACTAGCGGGGAGAATGAGCAGTTCTTC. The V call is TRBV10-1, the J call TRBJ2-1; 10 nucleotides align to TRBD2. Per germline, CDR1 WNHNN and CDR2 SYGVQD (reference sequence). The V and J ends lost 8 bases and 7 bases, in that order; junction bases with no gene match: 5. This CDR3 spans 13 amino acids.

This clonotype was recorded many times. The rearrangement joins TRBV7-2 to TRBJ1-1; no definite D call. Germline CDR1 reads SGHTA; CDR2 reads FQGNSA. CDR3 length equals 14 residues. Deletions cut 7 bases from V and 0 bases from J, with 12 bases between. The CDR3 spells CASTRLGMNTEAFF. In nucleotides, the CDR3 is TGTGCCAGCACCCGCTTGGGTATGAACACTGAAGCTTTCTTT.

Many counts were recorded for this clonotype. This chain uses TRBV24-1 with TRBJ2-2; 8 nucleotides match TRBD1. The CDR3 has 16 amino acids. Germline V gene data show CDR1 as KGHDR and CDR2 as SFDVKD. The junction had 6 bases not matched to a gene; V was cut back by 7 bases and J by 0 bases. CDR3 DNA: TGTGCCACCAGGACAGGACAGGGCCCGAACACCGGGGAGCTGTTTTTT. It codes for CATRTGQGPNTGELFF.

The sample holds many counts of this clonotype. V is TRBV7-2 and J is TRBJ1-5, with 10 bases identical to TRBD1. This CDR3 comprises 14 residues. Losses at the gene ends were 5 bases for V and 4 bases for J; bases not matched to a gene: 2. Germline values: CDR1 SGHTA, CDR2 FQGNSA. As DNA, the CDR3 is TGTGCCAGCAGCCGGGACAGGGGAAATCAGCCCCAGCATTTT. Amino acids: CASSRDRGNQPQHF.

As regards this clonotype: This could be a read error, since a much larger clone is one nucleotide away. The chain carries TRBV11-2 and TRBJ2-5, with 8 bases matching TRBD1. Trimming removed 5 bases from V and 4 bases from J; junction bases left unmatched: 9. CDR3 length: 15 amino acids. CDR1 and CDR2 (germline): SGHAT, FQNNGV. The CDR3 DNA sequence: TGTGCCAGCAGCCAGCAACAGGGGGACGGAGAGACCCAGTACTTC. This sequence encodes CASSQQQGDGETQYF.

The chain employs TRBV4-1 and TRBJ2-3; possibly TRBD2 for D (6 bases). Between the trimmed V and J ends, which lost 1 base and 4 bases, there was a span of 18 bases. Per the germline V gene, CDR1 is MGHRA and CDR2 is YSYEKL. The CDR3 is 17 residues long. The CDR3 sequence is CASSQGRRRDRADTQYF. CDR3 DNA sequence: TGCGCCAGCAGCCAAGGGAGGAGGCGGGATCGGGCAGATACGCAGTATTTT.

For this clonotype: A clone one base away is much larger, so this may be a read error. CDR3 coding DNA: TGTGCCAGCAGCTTAGCCCTAGCTAGGAGCTCCTACAATGAGCAGCTCTTC. It translates to CASSLALARSSYNEQLF. The V and J genes are TRBV7-2 and TRBJ2-1; possible D gene TRBD2, 5 bases. CDR1 is SGHTA and CDR2 is FQGNSA in the germline V gene. This CDR3 spans 17 amino acids.

This clonotype was seen only a few times. The V gene is TRBV28, the J gene TRBJ1-3; tentative D call: TRBD1 (5 bases). The CDR3 covers 15 residues. Trimming cost V 4 bases and J 4 bases, with 14 bases left between them. Germline CDR1 MDHEN, CDR2 SYDVKM. CDR3 in DNA: TGTGCCAGCAGTTCTGGAGGGGTAACGGGAAACACCATATATTTT. Its translation is CASSSGGVTGNTIYF.

The J gene is TRBJ2-3, the V gene TRBV10-3; D uncertain. This CDR3 is built from 15 residues. Trimming shortened V by 3 bases and J by 1 base, and 11 bases separated the two germline ends. CDR1 and CDR2 (germline): ENHRY, SYGVKD. CDR3 in amino acids: CAISDLDSGTDTQYF. CDR3 bases: TGTGCCATCAGTGACCTGGATTCGGGCACAGATACGCAGTATTTT.

In its sample, this clonotype was seen many times. The rearrangement joins TRBV4-1 to TRBJ2-7, with D possibly matching TRBD2 (6 bases). Trimming cost V 0 bases and J 4 bases, with 16 bases left between them. This CDR3 is 16 amino acids long. CDR1 is MGHRA and CDR2 is YSYEKL in the germline V gene. The CDR3 is CASSQDRRGRGYEQYF. The CDR3 DNA is TGCGCCAGCAGCCAAGATAGGCGGGGTCGAGGGTACGAGCAGTACTTC.

This clonotype appeared a few times. This chain links TRBV18 with TRBJ1-6; D call uncertain. The germline CDR1 and CDR2 sequences are KGHSH and LQKENI. V was cut by 3 bases and J by 3 bases, with 12 bases left in between. The CDR3 extends over 16 amino acids. Here the CDR3 DNA reads TGTGCCAGCTCACCTATGGGCCACGGCTATAATTCACCCCTCCACTTT. Translated, it gives CASSPMGHGYNSPLHF.

This clonotype was seen ten or more times. The J gene is TRBJ2-7, the V gene TRBV27; the match to TRBD1 covers 8 bases. This CDR3 is built from 17 residues. The V gene's germline CDR1 is MNHEY and CDR2 SMNVEV (reference sequence). Losses at the gene ends were 0 bases for V and 5 bases for J; bases not matched to a gene: 12. CDR3 residues: CASSLSRGQVVTDEQYF. CDR3 nucleotide sequence: TGTGCCAGCAGTTTATCGAGGGGACAGGTCGTGACGGACGAGCAGTACTTC.

This clonotype has ten or more counts. This chain joins TRBV29-1 and TRBJ2-1; D might be TRBD2 (5 bases). Looked up from germline, CDR1 is SQVTM and CDR2 is ANQGSEA. The CDR3 runs 14 residues. Trimming left V 5 bases short and J 1 base short, with 12 bases between. CDR3 in amino acids: CSVREGRSYNEQFF. In DNA form, the CDR3 reads TGCAGCGTTCGCGAGGGCCGGTCCTACAATGAGCAGTTCTTC.

The sample holds many counts of this clonotype. This chain's CDR3 is CASSASMRRRNGYTF. The CDR3 DNA reads as TGTGCCAGCAGCGCCTCAATGAGAAGGAGGAATGGCTACACCTTC. The chain combines TRBV9 with TRBJ1-2; no firm D call. The germline CDR1 and CDR2 sequences are SGDLS and YYNGEE. Trimming removed 3 bases at V and 6 bases at J, with 18 bases between. The CDR3 length is 15 residues.

Many counts were recorded for this clonotype. The V and J genes are TRBV7-2 and TRBJ1-1; TRBD1 matches 8 bases. The ends lost 4 bases at V and 4 bases at J; junction bases unmatched: 5. The germline V gene encodes CDR1 SGHTA and CDR2 FQGNSA. The length of the CDR3 is 14 residues. The CDR3 spells CASSWQGAGTEAFF. In DNA, the CDR3 is TGTGCCAGCAGCTGGCAGGGGGCCGGCACTGAAGCTTTCTTT.

The sample holds many counts of this clonotype. This chain joins TRBV5-1 and TRBJ1-5; a weak D match, TRBD1 (6 bases). CDR3 size: 15 residues. The V end was cut by 4 bases, the J end by 3 bases, with 14 bases between. Germline values: CDR1 SGHRS, CDR2 YFSETQ. CDR3 protein: CASSPDGQLNQPQHF. CDR3 coding DNA: TGCGCCAGCAGCCCCGATGGACAGCTCAATCAGCCCCAGCATTTT.

The table lists this clonotype with many counts. V and J are TRBV19 and TRBJ1-3, with 11 positions matching TRBD1. Per the germline V gene, CDR1 is LNHDA and CDR2 is SQIVND (reference sequence). V dropped 10 bases and J dropped 2; count of bases not matched to a gene: 7. The CDR3 contains 15 residues. The CDR3: CATAEGQGAGNTIYF. In DNA form, the CDR3 reads TGTGCCACTGCGGAGGGACAGGGGGCTGGAAACACCATATATTTT.

This clonotype was detected a few times. The V gene is TRBV11-2, the J gene TRBJ2-3; no reliable D call. Germline loops: CDR1 SGHAT, CDR2 FQNNGV. The CDR3 is 13 residues long. V was cut by 0 bases and J by 6 bases, with 7 bases left in between. This CDR3 reads CASSLDKWDTQYF. The CDR3 DNA is TGTGCCAGCAGCTTAGATAAATGGGATACGCAGTATTTT.

This clonotype qualifies as medium-sized. The rearrangement uses TRBV29-1 and TRBJ2-3; TRBD1 matches at 7 bases. Losses at the gene ends were 4 bases for V and 5 bases for J; bases not matched to a gene: 15. This CDR3 comprises 16 residues. Per germline, CDR1 SQVTM and CDR2 ANQGSEA. The CDR3 DNA follows: TGCAGCGTTGGCCCCCCCACAGGGGCTCTTGGAGATACGCAGTATTTT. It translates to CSVGPPTGALGDTQYF.

This clonotype occurred many times. The chain employs TRBV5-6 and TRBJ2-1, with 11 bases lining up with TRBD2. This CDR3 comprises 16 residues. The V and J ends lost 5 bases and 0 bases, in that order; junction bases with no gene match: 4. Looked up from germline, CDR1 is SGHDT and CDR2 is YYEEEE. The CDR3 DNA reads as TGTGCCAGCAGTTTTCTAGCGGGGGGCTCCTACAATGAGCAGTTCTTC. Encoded protein: CASSFLAGGSYNEQFF.

This clonotype was recorded many times. The chain links TRBV5-1 to TRBJ2-1, with 7 bases identical to TRBD2. The junction had 8 bases not matched to a gene; V was cut back by 6 bases and J by 8 bases. Per the germline V gene, CDR1 is SGHRS and CDR2 is YFSETQ. This CDR3 contains 13 residues. The CDR3 DNA reads TGCGCCAGCATGAGGAGCGGGACCTATGAGCAGTTCTTC. Translation: CASMRSGTYEQFF.

This rearrangement joins TRBV28 to TRBJ2-3; 8 bases are a match to TRBD2. This CDR3 contains 15 residues. CDR1 MDHEN and CDR2 SYDVKM come from the germline V gene. J lost 0 bases, V lost 5 bases, and 4 bases had no gene match. The CDR3 DNA reads TGTGCCAGCAGTGTTAGCGGGGCTAGCACAGATACGCAGTATTTT. Encoded protein: CASSVSGASTDTQYF.

This clonotype was detected many times. J is TRBJ1-4 and V is TRBV5-1; TRBD1 aligns across 9 bases. Germline-derived CDR1 and CDR2 are SGHRS and YFSETQ. The trim removed 3 bases at V and 5 bases at J, leaving 5 bases unmatched. The CDR3 runs to 15 residues. CDR3 protein: CASSSGDRDNEKLFF. The CDR3 DNA reads TGCGCCAGCAGCTCGGGGGACAGGGACAATGAAAAACTGTTTTTT.

This clonotype was seen a few times. The genes are TRBV29-1 and TRBJ2-1; no reliable D call. The CDR3 covers 11 residues. From germline, CDR1 is SQVTM and CDR2 ANQGSEA. Trimming took off 7 bases at V and 2 bases at J, with 6 bases between the two ends. CDR3 residues: CSGYTYNEQFF. DNA for the CDR3: TGCAGCGGGTATACCTACAATGAGCAGTTCTTC.